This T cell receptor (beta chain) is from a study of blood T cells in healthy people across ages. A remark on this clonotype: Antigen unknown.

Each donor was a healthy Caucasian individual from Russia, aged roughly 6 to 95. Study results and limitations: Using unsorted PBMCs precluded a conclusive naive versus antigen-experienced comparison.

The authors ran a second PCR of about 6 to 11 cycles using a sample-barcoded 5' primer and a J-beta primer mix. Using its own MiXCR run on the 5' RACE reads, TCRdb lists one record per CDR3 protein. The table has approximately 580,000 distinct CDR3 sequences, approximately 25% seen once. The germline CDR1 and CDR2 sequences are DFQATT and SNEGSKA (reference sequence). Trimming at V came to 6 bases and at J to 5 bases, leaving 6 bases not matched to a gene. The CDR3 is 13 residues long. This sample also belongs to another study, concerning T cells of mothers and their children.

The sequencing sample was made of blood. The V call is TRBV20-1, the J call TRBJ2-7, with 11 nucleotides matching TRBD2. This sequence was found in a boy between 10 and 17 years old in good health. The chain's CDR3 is CSAPTSGRNEQYF. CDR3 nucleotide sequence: TGCAGTGCGCCCACTAGCGGGAGAAACGAGCAGTACTTC.